The 10 T cell receptor beta chains below all came from one sample that was sequenced in a study of metastatic and nonmetastatic thyroid tumors (dated by TCRdb to 2018 to 2020). None of the patients had been given any treatment before thyroid surgery. The library was prepared using PCR. Data came from an Illumina HiSeq 4000. TCRdb's own reprocessing of the public reads used fastp at Q25 and MiXCR and kept productive beta chains. The sample data list about 17,000 clones, and 30% to 40% of these were observed just once. The top ten clones comprise roughly 15% of the sample. Source material: tumor tissue. Source of these receptors: a female donor with papillary thyroid cancer or a benign thyroid nodule (not recorded which). Some clones in this sample may be carry-over from other donors' samples.

V usage is TRBV7-2 and J usage is TRBJ2-5; 11 nucleotides agree with TRBD2. The CDR3 contains 15 residues. J was trimmed by 6 bases and V by 1 base; bases with no gene match: 4. Germline assignment: CDR1 SGHTA and CDR2 FQGNSA. The CDR3 coding sequence is TGTGCCAGCAGCTTAGTAGCGGGAGGGCCAAAGACCCAGTACTTC. It yields the protein CASSLVAGGPKTQYF.

This clone was detected many times. The chain couples TRBV9 to TRBJ2-1; D tentatively reads TRBD1 or TRBD2 (5 bases each). V lost 4 bases and J 7 bases, leaving 15 bases between the germline ends. CDR3 length: 14 amino acids. CDR1 and CDR2 (germline): SGDLS, YYNGEE. The CDR3 DNA reads TGTGCCAGCAGCACACGGGACCTCATGAATGAGCAGTTCTTC. It yields the protein CASSTRDLMNEQFF.

The chain employs TRBV5-1 and TRBJ2-2; TRBD2 matches 8 bases. Germline CDR1 and CDR2: SGHRS and YFSETQ. The V segment lost 4 bases and the J segment 5 bases; nucleotides outside the gene matches: 13. The CDR3 runs to 17 residues. Here the CDR3 DNA reads TGCGCCAGCAGCCCCCCGGGGGGGACTTTGGGGACCGGGGAGCTGTTTTTT. Amino acids: CASSPPGGTLGTGELFF. Supplemented by reference TRBV5-1 and TRBJ2-2, the full variable domain reads KAGVTQTPRYLIKTRGQQVTLSCSPISGHRSVSWYQQTPGQGLQFLFEYFSETQRNKGNFPGRFSGRQFSNSRSEMNVSTLELGDSALYLCASSPPGGTLGTGELFFGEGSRLTVL.

The sample holds many counts of this clone. Given a much more abundant clone one base away, this may be a read error. This chain joins TRBV29-1 and TRBJ2-1; D is unclear. This CDR3 is 13 amino acids long. Looked up from germline, CDR1 is SQVTM and CDR2 is ANQGSEA. As DNA, the CDR3 is TGCAGCGTTGAATGGAAGTCCTACAATGGGCAGTTCTTC. As protein: CSVEWKSYNGQFF.

By frequency in the sample, this clone is medium-sized. V gene TRBV11-2 combines with J gene TRBJ2-1; D is unclear. There are 16 residues in the CDR3. The germline gives CDR1 SGHAT, CDR2 FQNNGV. The V gene lost 0 bases and the J gene lost 3 bases, with 12 bases spanning the gap. CDR3 coding DNA: TGTGCCAGCAGCTTAGAAGGTGGCGTGAGCTACAATGAGCAGTTCTTC. As protein: CASSLEGGVSYNEQFF.

This clone showed up just a few times. This may stem from a read error, because a much larger clone lies one nucleotide away. J is TRBJ2-3 and V is TRBV5-4; the D is unclear. Germline CDR1 SGHNT, CDR2 YYREEE (reference sequence). The CDR3 contains 14 residues. As DNA, the CDR3 is TGTACCAGCAGCCTCCCCCCCAGAGGAGATACGCAGTATTTT. As protein: CTSSLPPRGDTQYF.

V usage is TRBV11-1 and J usage is TRBJ1-6; D gene unclear. The germline V and J ends were trimmed by 5 bases and 0 bases, with 17 bases remaining between them. The CDR3 totals 18 residues. Germline V lookup: CDR1 SGHAT, CDR2 FQDESV (reference sequence). CDR3 sequence reads: CASSGKIVGSSYNSPLHF. The CDR3 nucleotides read TGTGCCAGCAGCGGGAAGATTGTGGGGAGCTCCTATAATTCACCCCTCCACTTT.

This sequence joins TRBV10-1 and TRBJ2-3; 9 bases match TRBD2. Per the germline V gene, CDR1 is WNHNN and CDR2 is SYGVQD (reference sequence). CDR3 size: 12 residues. J gave up 15 bases and V 2 bases, and 6 bases lay outside the gene matches. Here the CDR3 reads CASSELAGTFYF. CDR3 in DNA: TGCGCCAGCAGTGAGCTAGCGGGGACGTTCTATTTT.

Sample share makes this clone medium-sized. The V gene is TRBV20-1, the J gene TRBJ1-6; 7 positions match TRBD1. Losses at the gene ends were 0 bases for V and 6 bases for J; bases not matched to a gene: 11. This CDR3 is built from 17 residues. Germline loops: CDR1 DFQATT, CDR2 SNEGSKA (reference sequence). The CDR3 region is CSARDPKTGTTNSPLHF. CDR3 DNA: TGCAGTGCTAGAGATCCGAAGACAGGGACAACTAATTCACCCCTCCACTTT.

This clone was counted a few times. The chain is built from TRBV9 and TRBJ1-3; D remains ambiguous. Germline lookup yields CDR1 SGDLS and CDR2 YYNGEE. The CDR3 contains 16 residues. Trimming pared 0 bases from V and 0 bases from J, leaving 10 bases between. The CDR3 region is CASSVGEWVSGNTIYF. In nucleotides, the CDR3 is TGTGCCAGCAGCGTAGGGGAATGGGTCTCTGGAAACACCATATATTTT.